The following is a T cell receptor (beta chain) sequence with its context. The CDR3 runs 16 residues. The record originates from a study of type 1 and type 2 diabetes patients. All diabetic donors were classified as either type 1 or type 2 diabetes. PCR was run on genomic DNA. A primer set of 30 forward and 13 reverse primers amplified the CDR3. TCRdb re-analysed the multiplex PCR reads in MiXCR, keeping a single row per CDR3 protein. The sample consists of 250,000 or so distinct CDR3 sequences, over 45% of them appearing once. Sequencing used peripheral blood mononuclear cells (PBMCs). This rearrangement joins TRBV12-3 or TRBV12-4 to TRBJ2-4, with 8 bases matching TRBD1. The DNA matches TRBJ2-7 better at its end, which makes the J call doubtful. The TCR was taken from a man younger than 35 with type 2 diabetes. CDR3 nucleotides: TGTGCCAGCAGTCAAATGTTGTTGGGACAGGCGTACGAGCAGTACTTC. This encodes CASSQMLLGQAYEQYF.